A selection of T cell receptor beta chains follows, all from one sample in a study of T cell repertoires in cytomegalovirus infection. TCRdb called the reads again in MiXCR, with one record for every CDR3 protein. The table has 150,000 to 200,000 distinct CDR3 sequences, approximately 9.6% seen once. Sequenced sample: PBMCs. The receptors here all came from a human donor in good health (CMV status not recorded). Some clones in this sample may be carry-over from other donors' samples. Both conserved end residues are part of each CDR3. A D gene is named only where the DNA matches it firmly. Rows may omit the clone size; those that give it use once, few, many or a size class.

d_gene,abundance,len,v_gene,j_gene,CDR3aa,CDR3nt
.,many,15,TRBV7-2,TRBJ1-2,CASSLDGVAHYGYTF,TGTGCCAGCAGCTTAGACGGGGTGGCCCACTATGGCTACACCTTC
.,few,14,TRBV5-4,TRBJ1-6,CASSTDSGNSPLHF,TGTGCCAGCAGCACCGACAGCGGAAATTCACCCCTCCACTTT
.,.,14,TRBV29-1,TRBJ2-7,CSVGTDRHSYEQYF,TGCAGCGTTGGGACCGACAGGCACTCCTACGAGCAGTACTTC
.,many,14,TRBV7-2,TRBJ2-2,CASSLGVFVGELFF,TGTGCCAGCAGCTTAGGTGTTTTTGTCGGGGAGCTGTTTTTT
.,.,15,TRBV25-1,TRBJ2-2,CASSEAAGYTGELFF,TGTGCCAGCAGTGAGGCGGCGGGGTACACCGGGGAGCTGTTTTTT
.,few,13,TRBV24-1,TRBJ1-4,CATSQGAHEKLFF,TGTGCCACCAGCCAAGGGGCTCACGAAAAACTGTTTTTT
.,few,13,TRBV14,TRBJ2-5,CASSQESGGTQYF,TGTGCCAGCAGCCAAGAATCAGGTGGGACCCAGTACTTC
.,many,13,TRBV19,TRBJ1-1,CASSGGRGTEAFF,TGTGCCAGTAGCGGGGGTCGAGGCACTGAAGCTTTCTTT
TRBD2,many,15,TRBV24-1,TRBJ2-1,CATSSSGYHYNEQFF,TGTGCCACCAGTTCTAGCGGCTATCACTACAATGAGCAGTTCTTC
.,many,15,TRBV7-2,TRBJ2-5,CASSSRAGESETQYF,TGTGCCAGCAGCTCAAGGGCAGGGGAGAGTGAGACCCAGTACTTC
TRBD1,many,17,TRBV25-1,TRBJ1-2,CASSEGTGDSLGYGYTF,TGTGCCAGCAGTGAGGGGACAGGCGATTCCTTGGGATATGGCTACACCTTC
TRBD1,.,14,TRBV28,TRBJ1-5,CASSSPGTAQPQHF,TGTGCCAGCAGTTCCCCTGGGACAGCTCAGCCCCAGCATTTT
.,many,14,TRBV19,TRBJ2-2,CASSILQPTGELFF,TGTGCCAGTAGTATCCTACAGCCCACCGGGGAGCTGTTTTTT
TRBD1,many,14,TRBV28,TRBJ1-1,CASSFYRGYTEAFF,TGTGCCAGCAGTTTCTACAGGGGATACACTGAAGCTTTCTTT
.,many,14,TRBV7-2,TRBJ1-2,CASSLDSGLRGYTF,TGTGCCAGCAGCTTAGATTCGGGGTTAAGGGGCTACACCTTC
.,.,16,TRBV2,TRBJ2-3,CASSSLAEPGTDTQYF,TGTGCCAGCAGCTCTTTAGCGGAACCTGGCACAGATACGCAGTATTTT
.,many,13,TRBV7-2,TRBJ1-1,CASSYPWGGEAFF,TGTGCCAGCAGCTACCCGTGGGGAGGTGAAGCTTTCTTT
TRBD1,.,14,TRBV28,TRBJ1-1,CASSIPGQGTEAFF,TGTGCCAGCAGTATCCCGGGACAGGGGACTGAAGCTTTCTTT
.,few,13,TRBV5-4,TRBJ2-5,CASSTDMQETQYF,TGTGCCAGCAGCACGGACATGCAAGAGACCCAGTACTTC
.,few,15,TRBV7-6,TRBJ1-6,CASSLGDTYNSPLHF,TGTGCCAGCAGCTTAGGTGACACTTATAATTCACCCCTCCACTTT
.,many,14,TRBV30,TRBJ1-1,CAWRSDGMNTEAFF,TGTGCCTGGAGATCCGACGGAATGAACACTGAAGCTTTCTTT
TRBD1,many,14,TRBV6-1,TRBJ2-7,CASEERDRGVEQYF,TGTGCCAGCGAAGAGCGGGACAGGGGAGTAGAGCAGTACTTC
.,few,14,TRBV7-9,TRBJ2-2,CASSLTTQAGELFF,TGTGCCAGCAGCTTAACGACACAGGCCGGGGAGCTGTTTTTT
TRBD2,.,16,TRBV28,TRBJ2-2,CASSLSGGRFGGELFF,TGTGCCAGCAGCCTTAGCGGGGGCCGGTTCGGCGGGGAGCTGTTTTTT
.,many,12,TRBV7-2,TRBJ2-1,CASSFPVNEQFF,TGTGCCAGCAGCTTCCCTGTCAATGAGCAGTTCTTC
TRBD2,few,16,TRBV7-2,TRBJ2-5,CASSLALAGGRETQYF,TGTGCCAGCAGCTTAGCGCTAGCGGGGGGGCGAGAGACCCAGTACTTC